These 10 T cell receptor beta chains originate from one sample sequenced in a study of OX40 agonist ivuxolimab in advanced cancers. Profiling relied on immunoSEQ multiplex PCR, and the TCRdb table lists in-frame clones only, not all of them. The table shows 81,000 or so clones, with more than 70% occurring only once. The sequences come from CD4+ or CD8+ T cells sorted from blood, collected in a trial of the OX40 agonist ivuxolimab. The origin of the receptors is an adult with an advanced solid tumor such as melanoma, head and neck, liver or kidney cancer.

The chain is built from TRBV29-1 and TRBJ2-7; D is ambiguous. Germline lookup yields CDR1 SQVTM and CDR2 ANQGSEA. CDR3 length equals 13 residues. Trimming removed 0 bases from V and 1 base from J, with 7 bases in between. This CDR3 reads CSVEDETSYEQYF. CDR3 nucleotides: TGCAGCGTTGAAGATGAGACGTCCTACGAGCAGTACTTC.

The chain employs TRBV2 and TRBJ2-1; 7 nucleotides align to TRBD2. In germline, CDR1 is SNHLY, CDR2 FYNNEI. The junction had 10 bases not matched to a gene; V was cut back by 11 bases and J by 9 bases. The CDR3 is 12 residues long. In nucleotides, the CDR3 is TGTGCCCGCCGCGGGCCGGGGGGTGAGCAGTTCTTC. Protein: CARRGPGGEQFF.

In DNA, the CDR3 is TGTGCCATTAAGGACAGGGGTAGCCCAGATACGCAGTATTTT. Translated: CAIKDRGSPDTQYF. The chain is built from TRBV10-3 and TRBJ2-3, with 9 bases identical to TRBD1. J lost 4 bases, V lost 9 bases, and 8 bases had no gene match. CDR3 size: 14 residues. CDR1 is ENHRY and CDR2 is SYGVKD in the germline V gene.

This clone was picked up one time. In DNA form, the CDR3 reads TGTGCCAGCAGCACCAAAGACAGGGGCAATGAGCAGTTCTTC. Its translation: CASSTKDRGNEQFF. The chain combines TRBV7-8 with TRBJ2-1, with 8 bases matching TRBD1. In germline, CDR1 is SGHVS, CDR2 FQNEAQ. CDR3 length: 14 amino acids. Losses at the gene ends were 5 bases for V and 6 bases for J; bases not matched to a gene: 6. The complete variable domain, with remaining parts taken from reference TRBV7-8 and TRBJ2-1, reads GAGVSQSPRYKVAKRGQDVALRCDPISGHVSLFWYQQALGQGPEFLTYFQNEAQLDKSGLPSDRFFAERPEGSVSTLKIQRTQQEDSAVYLCASSTKDRGNEQFFGPGTRLTVL.

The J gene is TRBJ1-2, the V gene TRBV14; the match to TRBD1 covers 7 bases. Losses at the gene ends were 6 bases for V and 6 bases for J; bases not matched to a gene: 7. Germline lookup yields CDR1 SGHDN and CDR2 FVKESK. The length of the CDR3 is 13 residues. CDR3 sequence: CASSRQGVDGYTF. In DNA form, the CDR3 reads TGTGCCAGCAGTCGACAGGGTGTGGATGGCTACACCTTC.

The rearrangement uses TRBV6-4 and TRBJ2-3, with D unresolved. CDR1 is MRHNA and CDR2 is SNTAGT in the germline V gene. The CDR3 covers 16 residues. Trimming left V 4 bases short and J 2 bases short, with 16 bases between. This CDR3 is CASSAWFSVSTDTQYF. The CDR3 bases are TGTGCCAGCAGTGCTTGGTTCAGCGTTTCCACAGATACGCAGTATTTT.

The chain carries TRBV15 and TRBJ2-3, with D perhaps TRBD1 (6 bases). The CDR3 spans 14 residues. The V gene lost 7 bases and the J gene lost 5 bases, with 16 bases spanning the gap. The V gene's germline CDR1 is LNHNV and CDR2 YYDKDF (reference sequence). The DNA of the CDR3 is TGTGCCACCACTGGGGGCTGGGGTAAAGATACGCAGTATTTT. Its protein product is CATTGGWGKDTQYF.

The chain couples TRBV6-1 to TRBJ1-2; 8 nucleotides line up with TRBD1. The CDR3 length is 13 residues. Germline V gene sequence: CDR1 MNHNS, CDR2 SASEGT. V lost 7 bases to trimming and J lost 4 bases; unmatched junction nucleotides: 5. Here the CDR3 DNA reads TGTGCCAGCAAACGACAGGGGACCTATGGCTACACCTTC. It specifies CASKRQGTYGYTF.

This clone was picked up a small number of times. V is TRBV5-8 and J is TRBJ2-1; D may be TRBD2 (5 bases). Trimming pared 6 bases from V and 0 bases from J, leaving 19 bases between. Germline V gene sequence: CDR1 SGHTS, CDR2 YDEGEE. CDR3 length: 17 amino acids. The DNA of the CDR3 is TGTGCCAGCACCTTCGGGGTGACGAAGGGCTCCTACAATGAGCAGTTCTTC. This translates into CASTFGVTKGSYNEQFF.

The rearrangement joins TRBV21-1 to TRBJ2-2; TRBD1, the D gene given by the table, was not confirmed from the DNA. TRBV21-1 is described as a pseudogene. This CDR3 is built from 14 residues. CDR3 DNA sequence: TGTGCCAGCCTACGGGACAGGGGAACCGGGGAGCTGTTTTTT. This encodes CASLRDRGTGELFF.